The next 26 T cell receptor beta chains were all read from a single sample in a study of spatial heterogeneity in lung cancer. Using its own MiXCR run on the 5' RACE reads, TCRdb lists one record per CDR3 protein. The repertoire consists of some 97,000 distinct CDR3 sequences, with about 4.6% occurring once and the leading ten covering approximately 21%. Specified time point: sample taken at primary tumor resection. Broader study findings: It was found that expanded intratumoral alpha and beta TCR counts tracked tumor mutation counts.

Their antigen targets remain unknown. The sequences come from lung tumor tissue, collected at surgery. These receptors were collected from a male donor with early-stage non-small cell lung cancer.

J is TRBJ1-4 and V is TRBV4-1; D is possibly TRBD1 (5 bases). V lost 4 bases to trimming and J lost 5 bases, with 23 bases between them. Per the germline V gene, CDR1 is MGHRA and CDR2 is YSYEKL. The CDR3 consists of 18 residues. The CDR3 reads CASSPSARGAYRNEKLFF. As DNA, the CDR3 is TGCGCCAGCAGCCCCTCTGCTCGGGGCGCTTATCGGAATGAAAAACTGTTTTTT.

This clonotype was counted at least ten times. V usage is TRBV5-1 and J usage is TRBJ2-3; 7 bases align to TRBD2. The V gene's germline CDR1 is SGHRS and CDR2 YFSETQ. There are 16 residues in the CDR3. V lost 2 bases to trimming and J lost 1 base; unmatched junction nucleotides: 7. The CDR3 loop reads CASSFGASGGTDTQYF. CDR3 DNA sequence: TGCGCCAGCAGCTTTGGGGCTAGCGGAGGCACAGATACGCAGTATTTT.

This clonotype has at least ten counts. V gene TRBV28 combines with J gene TRBJ2-1, with D unclear. With 4 bases removed from V and 1 base from J, the gap between germline ends came to 14 bases. The length of the CDR3 is 16 residues. CDR1 MDHEN and CDR2 SYDVKM come from the germline V gene. CDR3 sequence reads: CASSSSWGGSYNEQFF. The CDR3 nucleotides are TGTGCCAGCAGTTCCTCATGGGGTGGTTCCTACAATGAGCAGTTCTTC.

With regard to this clonotype: This sequence may be a read error, since a much larger clone differs from it by one base. J is TRBJ2-7 and V is TRBV5-1; D is unresolved. V lost 3 bases and J 4 bases, leaving 17 bases between the germline ends. This CDR3 region has 15 residues. The germline V gene encodes CDR1 SGHRS and CDR2 YFSETQ. This chain's CDR3 is CASSSEPGGRYEQYF. In DNA form, the CDR3 reads TGCGCCAGCAGCTCGGAACCGGGTGGTCGGTACGAGCAGTACTTC. The full variable domain, with the rest looked up from reference TRBV5-1 and TRBJ2-7, is KAGVTQTPRYLIKTRGQQVTLSCSPISGHRSVSWYQQTPGQGLQFLFEYFSETQRNKGNFPGRFSGRQFSNSRSEMNVSTLELGDSALYLCASSSEPGGRYEQYFGPGTRLTVT.

This clonotype came up a few times. The chain joins TRBV11-2 to TRBJ1-6; the match to TRBD1 covers 9 bases. With 6 bases clipped from V and 8 bases from J, the junction kept 11 bases outside the gene matches. The CDR3 has 16 amino acids. The germline CDR1 and CDR2 sequences are SGHAT and FQNNGV. DNA for the CDR3: TGTGCCAGCAGTGGGGGGACAGGGTCATCCTATTCACCCCTCCACTTT. Translation gives CASSGGTGSSYSPLHF.

This clonotype was counted ten times or more. The genes are TRBV24-1 and TRBJ2-1; D may be TRBD2 (5 bases). V dropped 4 bases and J dropped 2 bases, with 17 bases sitting between them. There are 17 residues in the CDR3. Germline CDR1 KGHDR, CDR2 SFDVKD. CDR3 protein: CATSDSRRRGPYNEQFF. The CDR3 DNA reads TGTGCCACCAGTGACTCCCGGCGCCGAGGGCCCTACAATGAGCAGTTCTTC.

This clonotype showed up many times. The chain uses TRBV20-1 and TRBJ2-7; TRBD2 matches at 10 bases. From germline, CDR1 is DFQATT and CDR2 SNEGSKA (reference sequence). This CDR3 comprises 14 residues. V shed 0 bases and J 7 bases; nucleotides not matched to a gene: 6. CDR3 amino acids: CSARDQSGRVEQYF. The CDR3 bases are TGCAGTGCTAGAGATCAAAGCGGGAGGGTTGAGCAGTACTTC.

At least ten counts were recorded for this clonotype. V and J are TRBV6-2 or TRBV6-3 and TRBJ2-3, with D possibly TRBD2 on 5 matching bases. The CDR3 covers 16 residues. Germline V gene lookup returns CDR1 MNHEY and CDR2 SVGEGT. Trimming shortened V by 6 bases and J by 5 bases, and 21 bases separated the two germline ends. This CDR3 reads CASSPSGDGVGDTQYF. The CDR3 DNA sequence: TGTGCCAGCAGCCCTAGTGGAGACGGGGTGGGAGATACGCAGTATTTT.

The V gene is TRBV4-1, the J gene TRBJ1-5; D uncertain. Trimming removed 1 base from V and 7 bases from J, with 11 bases in between. This CDR3 region has 14 residues. Per the germline V gene, CDR1 is MGHRA and CDR2 is YSYEKL. The CDR3 is CASSQVMGNQPQHF. The CDR3 DNA sequence: TGCGCCAGCAGCCAAGTCATGGGGAACCAGCCCCAGCATTTT.

This clonotype has ten or more counts. The chain links TRBV27 to TRBJ1-1, with D hard to call. Germline V lookup: CDR1 MNHEY, CDR2 SMNVEV (reference sequence). Between the trimmed V and J ends, which lost 8 bases and 2 bases, there was a span of 9 bases. The CDR3 is 12 amino acids. The CDR3 protein is CASWSLNTEAFF. The CDR3 DNA is TGTGCCAGCTGGTCCCTAAACACTGAAGCTTTCTTT.

The V and J genes are TRBV14 and TRBJ2-3, with a possible D match to TRBD1 (5 bases). Germline CDR1 and CDR2: SGHDN and FVKESK. V was clipped by 4 bases and J by 5 bases, with 19 bases between them. CDR3 size: 16 residues. CDR3 nucleotide sequence: TGTGCCAGCAGCCGACAGACCCCCGATCGGATAGATACGCAGTATTTT. This encodes CASSRQTPDRIDTQYF.

This clonotype showed up many times. The J gene is TRBJ2-1, the V gene TRBV27, with 8 nucleotides matching TRBD2. The germline gives CDR1 MNHEY, CDR2 SMNVEV (reference sequence). V shed 5 bases, J shed 4 bases, and the junction held 7 bases outside the gene matches. CDR3 length: 15 residues. CDR3 loop: CASSKIAGLYNEQFF. The CDR3 nucleotides read TGTGCCAGCAGTAAAATAGCGGGACTATACAATGAGCAGTTCTTC.

This clonotype was seen repeatedly, ten times or more. The CDR3 DNA reads as TGTGCCAGCAGTTACTGGGGGGAAGCTTTCTTT. It yields the protein CASSYWGEAFF. The chain combines TRBV6-5 with TRBJ1-1; possible D gene TRBD1, 5 bases. Germline V gene lookup returns CDR1 MNHEY and CDR2 SVGAGI. Trimming pared 1 base from V and 8 bases from J, leaving 5 bases between. This CDR3 comprises 11 residues.

In its sample, this clonotype was seen many times. This CDR3 is CASSYSTNQPQHF. CDR3 DNA: TGTGCCAGCAGTTACTCGACGAATCAGCCCCAGCATTTT. The rearrangement joins TRBV6-2 or TRBV6-3 to TRBJ1-5; D remains ambiguous. Germline V lookup: CDR1 MNHEY, CDR2 SVGEGT. This CDR3 contains 13 residues. V was trimmed by 0 bases and J by 4 bases, leaving 4 bases between them.

As for this clonotype: A much larger clone lies one base from this, so it may be a read error. The CDR3 region is CACSLSLGDLSF. As DNA, the CDR3 is TGTGCCTGCAGTTTATCTCTGGGGGACCTCAGCTTT. V is TRBV27 and J is TRBJ1-1; TRBD1 is a possible D gene (5 bases). Germline V gene sequence: CDR1 MNHEY, CDR2 SMNVEV (reference sequence). There are 12 residues in the CDR3.

This clonotype was counted ten times or more. J is TRBJ1-2 and V is TRBV3-1; 7 bases line up with TRBD1. Looked up from germline, CDR1 is LGHDT and CDR2 is YNNKEL (reference sequence). The CDR3 length is 13 residues. J was trimmed by 4 bases and V by 10 bases; bases with no gene match: 9. The CDR3 sequence is CATRGQSIYGYTF. Here the CDR3 DNA reads TGTGCCACCAGGGGACAGTCAATCTATGGCTACACCTTC.

In its sample, this clonotype was seen many times. The chain carries TRBV11-2 and TRBJ2-7; 7 bases map to TRBD1. This CDR3 spans 16 amino acids. Germline V CDR1 and CDR2: SGHAT, FQNNGV. The V segment lost 1 base and the J segment 2 bases; nucleotides outside the gene matches: 8. CDR3 nucleotide sequence: TGTGCCAGCAGCTTAGGCCCGAGACAGGGACCCTACGAGCAGTACTTC. Translated: CASSLGPRQGPYEQYF.

This clonotype occurred many times. The chain carries TRBV5-1 and TRBJ2-2; 7 bases align to TRBD1. Trimming took 0 bases from V and 8 from J; bases not matched to a gene: 7. This CDR3 region has 15 residues. Germline values: CDR1 SGHRS, CDR2 YFSETQ. The CDR3 is CASSLDRQGTGELFF. In nucleotides, the CDR3 is TGCGCCAGCAGCTTGGACCGACAGGGTACGGGGGAGCTGTTTTTT.

This clonotype was counted at least ten times. The chain combines TRBV7-2 with TRBJ2-5; D possibly matches TRBD1 or TRBD2 (5 bases each). Per germline, CDR1 SGHTA and CDR2 FQGNSA. V was pared by 3 bases and J by 3 bases, with 8 bases between. CDR3 length: 13 amino acids. The CDR3 loop reads CASSLGPEETQYF. CDR3 coding DNA: TGTGCCAGCAGCTTGGGACCAGAAGAGACCCAGTACTTC.

This clonotype was seen at least ten times. The J gene is TRBJ1-1, the V gene TRBV7-9; D unresolved. The CDR3 is 16 amino acids. V shed 5 bases and J shed 0 bases, with 16 bases lying between them. Germline V gene lookup returns CDR1 SEHNR and CDR2 FQNEAQ (reference sequence). The CDR3 loop is CASSRPTPSLNTEAFF. The CDR3 DNA sequence: TGTGCCAGCAGCCGGCCGACCCCGTCGTTGAACACTGAAGCTTTCTTT.

This clonotype came up many times. The V and J genes are TRBV11-2 and TRBJ1-6, with D possibly being TRBD1 (5 bases). V lost 7 bases to trimming and J lost 10 bases, with 20 bases between them. Germline lookup yields CDR1 SGHAT and CDR2 FQNNGV. CDR3 length: 15 amino acids. The CDR3 is CASKLQGWGQSPLHF. The CDR3, as DNA: TGTGCCAGCAAACTCCAGGGTTGGGGTCAATCACCCCTCCACTTT.

This clonotype has ten or more counts. The CDR3 reads CASSQEDGQPQHF. The CDR3 coding sequence is TGTGCCAGCAGCCAAGAGGACGGTCAGCCCCAGCATTTT. The chain joins TRBV3-1 to TRBJ1-5; D gene uncertain. Trimming removed 0 bases from V and 6 bases from J, with 6 bases in between. Germline loops: CDR1 LGHDT, CDR2 YNNKEL (reference sequence). The CDR3 spans 13 residues.

The table lists this clonotype with many counts. J is TRBJ1-1 and V is TRBV28; no clear D. Trimming removed 5 bases at V and 1 base at J, with 11 bases between. Germline V gene sequence: CDR1 MDHEN, CDR2 SYDVKM. There are 14 residues in the CDR3. For the CDR3, the DNA is TGTGCCAGCAGTCTCGCGGACGGGAACACTGAAGCTTTCTTT. It encodes CASSLADGNTEAFF. The full variable domain, in which reference TRBV28 and TRBJ1-1 provide the parts outside the CDR3, is DVKVTQSSRYLVKRTGEKVFLECVQDMDHENMFWYRQDPGLGLRLIYFSYDVKMKEKGDIPEGYSVSREKKERFSLILESASTNQTSMYLCASSLADGNTEAFFGQGTRLTVV.

This clonotype occurred many times. The gene calls are TRBV3-1 and TRBJ2-1; D may match TRBD1 or TRBD2 (6 bases each). The CDR3 spans 15 residues. V lost 2 bases and J lost 7, with 15 bases in between. Germline V lookup: CDR1 LGHDT, CDR2 YNNKEL (reference sequence). In DNA form, the CDR3 reads TGTGCCAGCAGCCAATCTGGGGGGCCCCGGAATGAGCAGTTCTTC. Encoded protein: CASSQSGGPRNEQFF.

This clonotype has at least ten counts. The gene calls are TRBV27 and TRBJ2-7; D is unclear. Germline CDR1 and CDR2: MNHEY and SMNVEV (reference sequence). CDR3 size: 13 residues. With 3 bases removed from V and 3 bases from J, the gap between germline ends came to 9 bases. CDR3 region: CASSFGPHYEQYF. CDR3 bases: TGTGCCAGCAGTTTCGGCCCCCACTACGAGCAGTACTTC.

This clonotype was seen repeatedly, ten times or more. V and J are TRBV27 and TRBJ1-1; a weak D match, TRBD1 (6 bases). The CDR3 sequence is 14 residues long. The germline CDR1 and CDR2 sequences are MNHEY and SMNVEV (reference sequence). V was cut by 8 bases and J by 7 bases, with 20 bases left in between. The CDR3 sequence is CASLRDWGRFEAFF. CDR3 bases: TGTGCCAGCCTGAGGGACTGGGGGCGGTTTGAAGCTTTCTTT.